This paragraph covers one T cell receptor beta chain sequence. An end of the junction differs from the germline gene, which may be a read error. The source of the sample is a study of glioma-infiltrating T cells after dendritic cell vaccination. In the study overall: Three intradermal dendritic cell vaccine injections were given every two weeks.

The method was immunoSEQ multiplex PCR; TCRdb's version includes in-frame clones alone and lacks a portion of them. Of about 87,000 clones listed, roughly 90% were seen once; the top ten hold approximately 2.9%. Per the germline V gene, CDR1 is SSHAT and CDR2 is FNYEAQ (reference sequence). This CDR3 comprises 15 residues. The clonotype originates from a human donor with glioblastoma. The source was blood, collected before dendritic cell vaccination. This chain connects TRBV7-7 to TRBJ2-3; perhaps TRBD2 as D (6 bases). Written as DNA, the CDR3 is TGTGCTAGCAGCTTAACCCGGGGGACTACAGATACGCAGTATTTT. Amino acids: CASSLTRGTTDTQYF.